The clone carrying this T cell receptor (beta chain) was observed at least ten times. This record belongs to a study of T cells after yellow fever vaccination. TCRdb reanalysed the 5' RACE reads using MiXCR and keeps one entry per CDR3 protein. The sample has more than 200,000 distinct CDR3 sequences; roughly 3.5% are singletons. The trim removed 1 base at V and 0 bases at J, leaving 6 bases unmatched. CDR1 DFQATT and CDR2 SNEGSKA come from the germline V gene (reference sequence). This CDR3 region has 17 residues. Sequenced material: PBMCs, taken 15 days after the yellow fever booster vaccination. V usage is TRBV20-1 and J usage is TRBJ2-3, with TRBD2 identical over 11 bases. The origin of this receptor is a man aged 18 to 29 who received the YFV17D yellow fever vaccine. This CDR3 reads CSARALTSGTSTDTQYF. For the CDR3, the DNA is TGCAGTGCTAGAGCTCTGACTAGCGGGACAAGCACAGATACGCAGTATTTT.